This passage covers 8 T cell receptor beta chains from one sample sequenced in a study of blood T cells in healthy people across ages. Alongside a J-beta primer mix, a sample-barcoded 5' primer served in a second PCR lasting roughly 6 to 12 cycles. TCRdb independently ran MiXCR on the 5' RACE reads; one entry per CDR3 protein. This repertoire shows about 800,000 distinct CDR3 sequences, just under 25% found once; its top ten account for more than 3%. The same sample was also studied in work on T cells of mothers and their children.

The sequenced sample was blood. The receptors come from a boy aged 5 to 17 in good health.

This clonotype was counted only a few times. The CDR3 loop reads CASSLLSGPCEQYF. The CDR3 DNA follows: TGTGCCAGCAGCTTACTCTCTGGCCCATGCGAGCAGTACTTC. The chain carries TRBV7-3 and TRBJ2-5; D gene ambiguous. Matching the DNA end better, TRBJ2-7 makes the J call doubtful. CDR3 length equals 14 residues. CDR1 and CDR2 from the germline V gene are SGHTA and FQGTGA.

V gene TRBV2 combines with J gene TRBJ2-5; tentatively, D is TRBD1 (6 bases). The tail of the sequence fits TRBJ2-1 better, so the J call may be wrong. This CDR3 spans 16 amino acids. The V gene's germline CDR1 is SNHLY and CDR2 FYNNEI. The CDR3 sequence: CASSEGGWGHGDEQFF. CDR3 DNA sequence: TGTGCCAGCAGTGAAGGGGGCTGGGGGCACGGGGATGAGCAGTTCTTC.

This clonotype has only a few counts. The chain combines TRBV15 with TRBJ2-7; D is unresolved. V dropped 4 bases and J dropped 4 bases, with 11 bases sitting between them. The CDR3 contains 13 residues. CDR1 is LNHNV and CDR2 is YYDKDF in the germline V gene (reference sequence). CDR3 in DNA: TGTGCCACCAGCAAGAGTAGGGTTTACGAGCAGTACTTC. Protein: CATSKSRVYEQYF.

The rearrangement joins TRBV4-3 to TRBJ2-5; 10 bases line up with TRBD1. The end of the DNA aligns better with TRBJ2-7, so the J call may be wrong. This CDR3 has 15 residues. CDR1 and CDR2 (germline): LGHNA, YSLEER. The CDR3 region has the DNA TGCGCCAGCAGCCATCAGGGGACAGGGGAAAACGAGCAGTACTTC. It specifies CASSHQGTGENEQYF.

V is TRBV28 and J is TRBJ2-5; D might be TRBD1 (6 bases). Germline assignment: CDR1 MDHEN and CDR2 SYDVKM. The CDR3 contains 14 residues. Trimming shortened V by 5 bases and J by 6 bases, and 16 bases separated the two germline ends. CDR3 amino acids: CASSPTGSVKTQYF. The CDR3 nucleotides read TGTGCCAGCAGTCCCACAGGGTCCGTAAAGACCCAGTACTTC.

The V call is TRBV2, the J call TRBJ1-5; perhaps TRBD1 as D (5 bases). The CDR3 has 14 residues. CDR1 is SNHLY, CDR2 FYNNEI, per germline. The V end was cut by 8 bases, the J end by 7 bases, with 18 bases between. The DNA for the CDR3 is TGTGCCAGCGGGGACGCTACTTTGCGGCAGCCCCAGCATTTT. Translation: CASGDATLRQPQHF.

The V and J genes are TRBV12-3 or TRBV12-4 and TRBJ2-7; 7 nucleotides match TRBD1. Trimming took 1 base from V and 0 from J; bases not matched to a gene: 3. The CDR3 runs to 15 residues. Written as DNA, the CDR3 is TGTGCCAGCAGTTTAGAGGACAGGAACTCCTACGAGCAGTACTTC. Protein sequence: CASSLEDRNSYEQYF.

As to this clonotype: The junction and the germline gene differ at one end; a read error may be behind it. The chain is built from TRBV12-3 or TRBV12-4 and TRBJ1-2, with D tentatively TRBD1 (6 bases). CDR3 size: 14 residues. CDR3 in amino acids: CASSLLGAGSGCTF. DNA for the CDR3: TGTGCCAGCAGTTTACTGGGGGCGGGCAGTGGCTGCACCTTC.